The entry below describes one T cell receptor beta chain. This clonotype has just a few counts. Its antigen target is currently unknown. No base quality information exists; no much larger clone differs at one position. The sample belongs to a study of T cells in Graves' hyperthyroidism and ophthalmopathy (dated by TCRdb to between 2017 and 2020). For the wider study: Peripheral blood samples were taken at initial diagnosis, before any treatment was given. After blood sampling, hyperthyroidism patients were treated with methimazole at a starting dose of 30 mg daily, and ophthalmopathy patients were treated with high-dose intravenous methylprednisolone. TCR V-J signatures able to tell the groups apart were searched for in a discovery cohort of 90 to 100 patients, of whom fewer than 45 had Graves' ophthalmopathy and roughly 58 had stable Graves' hyperthyroidism. TCR Vbeta CDR3 sequencing of 130 to 150 peripheral blood samples (approximately 44 ophthalmopathy, under 80 hyperthyroidism and roughly 17 progressor patients) is reported in the paper. For training and testing, the 100 or so patients in the discovery cohort were randomly divided in a 7:3 ratio. Prospective prediction of ophthalmopathy was tested in an independent validation cohort consisting of 18 to 20 hyperthyroidism patients and more than 15 patients who later progressed to ophthalmopathy. In addition, the study compared T-cell repertoires in thyroid tissue and in blood from about 6 Graves' hyperthyroidism patients.

V is trimmed back by 5 bases and J by 4 bases, and the junction contains 6 bases that no gene match accounts for. The CDR3 runs 15 residues from the cysteine to the phenylalanine. Left in the record is the CDR3 DNA by itself, 45 bases read in frame from the first base. General findings and caveats noted by the study authors: Most expanded thyroid clonotypes (frequency above 0.001) were also detected in blood, suggesting blood repertoires may reflect thyroid immune responses. In validation, progression to ophthalmopathy was predicted by the model with 70.59% sensitivity and 72.22% specificity, a median of around 6.5 months before onset. In cross-validation, a model built on a 13 V-J signature told ophthalmopathy apart from stable hyperthyroidism with 85% to 90% sensitivity and roughly 81% specificity, and in testing the same model reached 80%/75%. Sample size was not statistically predetermined, and investigators were not blinded to group allocation.

The TCR beta CDR3 regions were amplified from RNA transcripts. The TCR CDR3 was subjected to a first round of RT-PCR using the HTBI primer set and the Qiagen OneStep RT-PCR kit. Libraries were constructed in a second round of multiplex PCR, after which size selection and purification were carried out. Libraries were sequenced paired-end with 100 bp reads on an Illumina HiSeq2000. Per the original workflow: Raw data were processed with SOAPnuke, discarding reads with adapters, uncalled bases, mean Phred below 15, or no exact constant-primer or identifier match. COPE v1.2.5 was used to merge high-quality paired reads, and clonotypes were defined as unique nucleotide sequences. MiTCR v1.1 was used to align clonotypes to the IMGT TRBV, TRBD and TRBJ reference segments. The analysis included only V-J combinations with a frequency above 0.0001, which together covered 99% to 99.2% of the repertoires. The TCS score was defined as F50 (clonal expansion) divided by E x V (chaos), with BLOSUM62-based TCRdist calculated between CDR3 peptides within each V-J. Welch's t-statistics and random forest reduced fewer than 600 V-J features to roughly 13, which were used in a naive Bayes classifier (R e1071). The similarity between thyroid and blood repertoires was quantified using the Morisita-Horn index. The raw public data were reprocessed by TCRdb itself: fastp quality trimming at Q25, MiXCR clonotype calling, in-frame beta chains only. Every CDR3 protein is listed once, alongside the most common genes and DNA of its rows. The V and J calls were not made by the authors but by TCRdb's processing. In this sample the table shows more than 500,000 distinct CDR3 sequences, 14% to 15% of which occur a single time. Of the sample, over 3.5% falls within the top ten clones.

Ophthalmopathy patients had moderately to severely active disease, Clinical Activity Score of at least 3, NOSPECS grade of at least 4, and duration under 3 months. Exclusion was applied to patients with uncontrolled infections, other autoimmune diseases, pregnancy or lactation. Clinical symptoms, serum thyroxine and TRAb, thyroid ultrasound, and orbital computed tomography formed the basis for the diagnoses. Ficoll-Paque density gradient centrifugation was used to isolate PBMCs from about 10 ml of fresh peripheral blood. Total RNA was extracted using Trizol reagent, and RNA quality was assessed on an Agilent 2100 Bioanalyzer.

The TCR originated in a middle-aged woman with Graves' ophthalmopathy. Sequenced: blood. Recombination linked TRBV12-3 or TRBV12-4 to TRBJ2-2; the junction holds 8 bases that match TRBD1. At the DNA level, the sequence is TGTGCCAGCAGTCCACTAACAGGGGGCACCGGGGAGCTGTTTTTT. This translates into CASSPLTGGTGELFF.